The 4 T cell receptor beta chains presented below share a single source sample, sequenced in a study of breast tumors, draining lymph nodes, adjacent tissues. One entry per CDR3 protein, called by TCRdb with MiXCR from the multiplex PCR reads. Of 30,000 to 40,000 distinct CDR3 sequences listed, approximately 37% are singletons. Material: breast tumor tissue. These receptors were obtained from a female donor with breast cancer. Some clones in this sample may be carry-over from other donors' samples.

This clonotype was seen at least ten times. V usage is TRBV11-3 and J usage is TRBJ2-1; 11 bases are shared with TRBD1. The CDR3 consists of 15 residues. V was pared by 6 bases and J by 7 bases, with 8 bases of the junction left unmatched. The V gene's germline CDR1 is SGHNT and CDR2 YENEEA. CDR3 nucleotide sequence: TGTGCCAGCAGAACCGGACAGGGGGCGCAAAATGAGCAGTTCTTC. Translating it yields CASRTGQGAQNEQFF.

The sample holds many counts of this clonotype. This chain connects TRBV2 to TRBJ2-2; 14 bases agree with TRBD2. The CDR3 is made up of 17 amino acids. The J segment lost 2 bases and the V segment lost 6 bases, leaving 5 bases of the junction unmatched. Per germline, CDR1 SNHLY and CDR2 FYNNEI. This chain's CDR3 is CASRGTSGRVNTGELFF. The CDR3 nucleotides read TGTGCCAGCAGGGGGACTAGCGGGAGAGTAAACACCGGGGAGCTGTTTTTT.

This clonotype was recorded at least ten times. This chain connects TRBV20-1 to TRBJ2-3, with TRBD2 matching over 13 bases. This CDR3 is built from 17 residues. Losses at the gene ends were 1 base for V and 2 bases for J; bases not matched to a gene: 6. Germline V gives CDR1 DFQATT, CDR2 SNEGSKA (reference sequence). The CDR3 coding sequence is TGCAGTGCTAGAGGGGGGGGACTAGCGGGACACACAGATACGCAGTATTTT. Amino acid sequence: CSARGGGLAGHTDTQYF.

This clonotype was detected ten times or more. The chain is built from TRBV2 and TRBJ2-3; 7 nucleotides agree with TRBD1. The V gene's germline CDR1 is SNHLY and CDR2 FYNNEI. V trimming: 6 bases; J trimming: 1 base; junction bases outside the gene matches: 7. There are 15 residues in the CDR3. As DNA, the CDR3 is TGTGCCAGCAGAACTGACAGGGAAGGCACAGATACGCAGTATTTT. It translates to CASRTDREGTDTQYF.